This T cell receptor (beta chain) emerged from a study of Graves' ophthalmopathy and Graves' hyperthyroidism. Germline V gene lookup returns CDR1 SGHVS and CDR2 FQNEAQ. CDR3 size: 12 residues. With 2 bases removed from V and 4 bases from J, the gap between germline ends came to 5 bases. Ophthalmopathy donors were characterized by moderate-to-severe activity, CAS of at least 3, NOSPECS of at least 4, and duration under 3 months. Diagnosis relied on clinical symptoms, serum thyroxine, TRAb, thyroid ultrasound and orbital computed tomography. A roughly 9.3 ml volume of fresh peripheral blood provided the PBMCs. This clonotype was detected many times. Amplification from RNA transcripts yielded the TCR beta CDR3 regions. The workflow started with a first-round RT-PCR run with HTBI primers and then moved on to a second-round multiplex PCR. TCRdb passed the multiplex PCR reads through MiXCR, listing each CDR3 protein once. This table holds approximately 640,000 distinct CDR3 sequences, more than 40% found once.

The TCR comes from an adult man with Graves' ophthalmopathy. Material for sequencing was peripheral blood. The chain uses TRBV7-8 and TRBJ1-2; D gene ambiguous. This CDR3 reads CASSLNIYGYTF. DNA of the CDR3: TGTGCCAGCAGCTTAAACATCTATGGCTACACCTTC. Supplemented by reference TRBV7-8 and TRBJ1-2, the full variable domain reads GAGVSQSPRYKVAKRGQDVALRCDPISGHVSLFWYQQALGQGPEFLTYFQNEAQLDKSGLPSDRFFAERPEGSVSTLKIQRTQQEDSAVYLCASSLNIYGYTFGSGTRLTVV.